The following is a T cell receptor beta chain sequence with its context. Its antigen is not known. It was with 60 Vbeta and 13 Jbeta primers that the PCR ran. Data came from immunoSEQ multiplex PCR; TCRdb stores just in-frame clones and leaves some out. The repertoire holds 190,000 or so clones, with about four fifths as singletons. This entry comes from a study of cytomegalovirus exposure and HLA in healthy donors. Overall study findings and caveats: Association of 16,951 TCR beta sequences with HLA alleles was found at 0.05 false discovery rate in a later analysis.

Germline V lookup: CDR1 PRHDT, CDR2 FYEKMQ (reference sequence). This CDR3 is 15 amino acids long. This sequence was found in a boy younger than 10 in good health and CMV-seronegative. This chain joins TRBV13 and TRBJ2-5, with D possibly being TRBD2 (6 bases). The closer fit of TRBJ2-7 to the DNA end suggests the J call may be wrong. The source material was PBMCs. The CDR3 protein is CASSPNPRDVPEQYF. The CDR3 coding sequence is TGTGCCAGCAGCCCAAACCCGCGGGACGTCCCCGAGCAGTACTTC.